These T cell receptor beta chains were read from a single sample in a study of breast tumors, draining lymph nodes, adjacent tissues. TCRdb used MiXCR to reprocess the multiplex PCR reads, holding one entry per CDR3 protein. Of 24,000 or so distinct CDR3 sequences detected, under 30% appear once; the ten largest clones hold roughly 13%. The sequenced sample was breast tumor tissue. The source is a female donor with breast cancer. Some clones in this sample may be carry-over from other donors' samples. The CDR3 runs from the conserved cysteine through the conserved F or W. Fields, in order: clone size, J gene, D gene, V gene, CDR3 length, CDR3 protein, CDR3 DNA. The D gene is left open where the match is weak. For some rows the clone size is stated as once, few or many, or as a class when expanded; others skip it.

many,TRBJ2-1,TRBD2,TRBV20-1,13,CSATGTSFNEQFF,TGCAGCGCAACCGGGACTAGTTTCAATGAGCAGTTCTTC
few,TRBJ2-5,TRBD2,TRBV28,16,CASSLGTSGDEETQYF,TGTGCCAGCAGCCTCGGAACTAGCGGGGATGAGGAGACCCAGTACTTC
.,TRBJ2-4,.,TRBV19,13,CASSIGGQNIQYF,TGTGCCAGTAGTATCGGCGGACAAAACATTCAGTACTTC
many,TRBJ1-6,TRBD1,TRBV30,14,CAWSRGQGGSPLHF,TGTGCCTGGAGTCGGGGACAGGGAGGTTCACCCCTCCACTTT
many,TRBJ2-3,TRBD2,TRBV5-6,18,CASSSGTSGRVGTDTQYF,TGTGCCAGCAGCTCCGGGACTAGCGGGAGGGTTGGCACAGATACGCAGTATTTT
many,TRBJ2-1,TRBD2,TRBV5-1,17,CASSLVTSGVYPNEQFF,TGCGCCAGCAGCTTGGTAACTAGCGGAGTATACCCCAATGAGCAGTTCTTC
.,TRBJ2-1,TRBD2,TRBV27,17,CASSNTLAGGTYNEQFF,TGTGCCAGCAGTAACACTCTAGCGGGAGGAACCTACAATGAGCAGTTCTTC
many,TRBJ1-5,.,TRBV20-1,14,CSAPDSQSNQPQHF,TGCAGTGCCCCGGACAGTCAGAGCAATCAGCCCCAGCATTTT
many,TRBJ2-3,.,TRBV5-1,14,CASSLGESTDTQYF,TGCGCCAGCAGCTTGGGTGAAAGCACAGATACGCAGTATTTT
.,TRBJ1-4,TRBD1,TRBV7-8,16,CASSLRQGATNEKPFF,TGTGCCAGCAGCCTAAGACAGGGGGCCACTAATGAAAAGCCGTTTTTT
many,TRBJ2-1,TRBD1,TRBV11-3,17,CASSQRLTGASYNEQFF,TGTGCCAGCAGCCAACGGCTGACAGGGGCCTCCTACAATGAGCAGTTCTTC
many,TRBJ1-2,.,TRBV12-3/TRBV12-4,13,CASTLGGNYGYTF,TGTGCCAGCACCCTAGGTGGTAACTATGGCTACACCTTC
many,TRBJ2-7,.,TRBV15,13,CATSTSGTREQYF,TGTGCCACCAGCACTTCCGGGACGCGAGAGCAGTACTTC
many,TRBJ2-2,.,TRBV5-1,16,CASSPDTDLPSGELFF,TGCGCCAGCAGCCCAGACACGGATTTGCCGTCCGGGGAGCTGTTTTTT
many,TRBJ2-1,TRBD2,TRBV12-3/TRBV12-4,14,CASSSGTSRNEQFF,TGTGCCAGCAGTTCCGGGACTAGCCGCAATGAGCAGTTCTTC
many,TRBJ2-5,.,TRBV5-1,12,CASSSGTETQYF,TGCGCCAGCAGTTCCGGGACGGAGACCCAGTACTTC
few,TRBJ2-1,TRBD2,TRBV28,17,CASYPFTYFGTTAEQFF,TGTGCCAGCTACCCCTTTACATATTTCGGGACTACCGCTGAGCAGTTCTTC
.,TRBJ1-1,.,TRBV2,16,CASTITTGTPNTVAFF,TGTGCCAGCACCATCACCACCGGGACACCGAACACTGTAGCTTTCTTT
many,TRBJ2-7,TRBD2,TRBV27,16,CASSPWSAGGPDEQYF,TGTGCCAGCAGTCCTTGGTCGGCGGGAGGGCCGGACGAGCAGTACTTC
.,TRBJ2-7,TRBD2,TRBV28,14,CASSSSGSVYEQYF,TGTGCCAGCAGTTCAAGCGGGAGTGTATACGAGCAGTACTTC
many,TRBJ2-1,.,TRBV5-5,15,CASSRGATIYNEQFF,TGTGCCAGCAGCCGTGGGGCTACTATTTACAATGAGCAGTTCTTC
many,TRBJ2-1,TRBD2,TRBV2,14,CASSASGTYNEQFF,TGTGCCAGCAGTGCTAGCGGCACCTACAATGAGCAGTTCTTC
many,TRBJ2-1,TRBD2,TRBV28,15,CASSLLSGRGNEQFF,TGTGCCAGCAGTTTACTTAGCGGGAGGGGCAATGAGCAGTTCTTC
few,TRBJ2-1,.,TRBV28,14,CASSLIGSSNEQFF,TGTGCCAGCAGTTTAATTGGGTCTAGCAATGAGCAGTTCTTC
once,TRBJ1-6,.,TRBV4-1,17,CASSESNRVVYNSPLHF,TGCGCCAGCAGCGAATCAAACAGGGTCGTTTATAATTCACCCCTCCACTTT
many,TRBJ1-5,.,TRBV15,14,CATSTDTTNQPQHF,TGTGCCACCAGCACTGACACCACCAATCAGCCCCAGCATTTT
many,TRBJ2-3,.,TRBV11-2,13,CASSLGVGDTQYF,TGTGCCAGCAGCCTAGGCGTAGGCGATACGCAGTATTTT
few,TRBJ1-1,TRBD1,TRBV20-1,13,CSASYRGGTEAFF,TGCAGTGCTAGCTACAGGGGTGGCACTGAAGCTTTCTTT
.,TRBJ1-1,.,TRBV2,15,CASSPAGGRDTEAFF,TGTGCCAGCAGCCCGGCGGGGGGAAGGGACACTGAAGCTTTCTTT
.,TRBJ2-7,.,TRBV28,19,CASSLYHHPGASLGYEQYF,TGTGCCAGCAGTTTATACCACCACCCTGGGGCTAGCTTGGGCTACGAGCAGTACTTC
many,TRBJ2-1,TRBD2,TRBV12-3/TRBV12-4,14,CASSFGTSFNEQFF,TGTGCCAGCAGTTTTGGGACTAGCTTCAATGAGCAGTTCTTC
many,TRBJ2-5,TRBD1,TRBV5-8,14,CASSLTGDQETQYF,TGTGCCAGCAGCTTAACAGGGGACCAAGAGACCCAGTACTTC
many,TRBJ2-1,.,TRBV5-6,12,CASSLVGTEQFF,TGTGCCAGCAGCTTGGTAGGTACTGAGCAGTTCTTC
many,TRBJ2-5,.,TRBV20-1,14,CSAQPDKLQETQYF,TGCAGTGCCCAGCCAGACAAGTTACAAGAGACCCAGTACTTC
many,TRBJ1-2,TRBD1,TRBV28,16,CASSLWSRGRVYGYTF,TGTGCCAGCAGTTTATGGTCCAGGGGGCGGGTCTATGGCTACACCTTC
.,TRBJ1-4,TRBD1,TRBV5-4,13,CASRKGTEQELFF,TGTGCCAGCAGAAAAGGGACAGAGCAAGAACTGTTTTTT
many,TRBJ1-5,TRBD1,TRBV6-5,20,CASRPGGWDRLEWDNQPQHF,TGTGCCAGCAGACCTGGGGGGTGGGACAGACTAGAATGGGACAATCAGCCCCAGCATTTT
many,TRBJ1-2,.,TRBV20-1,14,CSARDRSSLGGYTF,TGCAGTGCTAGAGATCGAAGCTCTTTGGGCGGCTACACCTTC
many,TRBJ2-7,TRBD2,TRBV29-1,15,CSVEDVPGLAVEQYF,TGCAGCGTTGAAGATGTCCCTGGACTAGCGGTAGAGCAGTACTTC
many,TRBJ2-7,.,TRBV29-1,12,CSAQDRNYEQYF,TGCAGCGCTCAAGACAGAAACTACGAGCAGTACTTC
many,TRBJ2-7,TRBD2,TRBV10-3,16,CAISYIREGGSYEQYF,TGTGCCATCAGTTATATCCGGGAGGGCGGCTCCTACGAGCAGTACTTC
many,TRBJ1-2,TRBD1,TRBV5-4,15,CASSWGGQGAYGYTF,TGTGCCAGCAGCTGGGGAGGACAGGGGGCTTATGGCTACACCTTC
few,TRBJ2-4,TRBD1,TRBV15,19,CATSRDRSTGDRSKNIQYF,TGTGCCACCAGCAGAGACCGCTCAACAGGGGACCGATCCAAAAACATTCAGTACTTC
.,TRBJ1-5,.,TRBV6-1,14,CASSETDGNQPQHF,TGTGCCAGCAGTGAAACAGATGGCAATCAGCCCCAGCATTTT
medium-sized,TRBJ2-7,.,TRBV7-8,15,CASSLSSGPNYEQYF,TGTGCCAGCAGCTTATCGTCCGGGCCCAACTACGAGCAGTACTTC
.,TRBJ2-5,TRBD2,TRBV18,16,CASSPQPPRSGGTQYF,TGTGCCAGCTCACCACAGCCTCCGAGGTCGGGAGGGACCCAGTACTTC